The 27 T cell receptor beta chains below were found in one sample sequenced in a study of cytomegalovirus exposure and HLA in healthy donors. 13 Jbeta primers and 60 Vbeta primers were used for the PCR. Assay: immunoSEQ multiplex PCR; the TCRdb copy retains only in-frame clones and omits some. The sample includes 150,000 or so clones, roughly 72% of them seen just once. The sequenced sample was PBMCs. These receptors were taken from a male donor in good health and CMV-seronegative.

CDR3 in amino acids: CASSSDIYGYTF. CDR3 nucleotides: TGTGCCAGCAGTTCCGACATCTATGGCTACACCTTC. The rearrangement links TRBV28 to TRBJ1-2, with D hard to call. The CDR3 totals 12 residues. CDR1 MDHEN and CDR2 SYDVKM come from the germline V gene. V was shortened by 4 bases and J by 4 bases, with 7 bases between the two germline ends.

This clone came up a few times. The chain recombines TRBV27 with TRBJ2-1; D unclear. The CDR3 has 13 residues. Between the trimmed V and J ends, which lost 5 bases and 7 bases, there was a span of 12 bases. Looked up from germline, CDR1 is MNHEY and CDR2 is SMNVEV (reference sequence). As DNA, the CDR3 is TGTGCCAGCAGTCCGAGTCTTCGTAATGAGCAGTTCTTC. It encodes CASSPSLRNEQFF.

This clone is a singleton in its sample. The rearrangement uses TRBV4-1 and TRBJ1-1; D possibly corresponds to TRBD1 (5 bases). The V and J ends lost 3 bases and 3 bases respectively, with 29 bases between them. Germline lookup yields CDR1 MGHRA and CDR2 YSYEKL. The CDR3 sequence is 20 residues long. The CDR3 DNA follows: TGCGCCAGCAGCCATCCTATCAGCGGGACCTGGGGAGTCTGGTACACTGAAGCTTTCTTT. Translating gives CASSHPISGTWGVWYTEAFF.

The CDR3 bases are TGTGCCAGCAGTTCTCCCGGGAGGGATACGCAGTATTTT. Encoded protein: CASSSPGRDTQYF. This chain connects TRBV6-5 to TRBJ2-3; 7 positions match TRBD2. The junction had 4 bases not matched to a gene; V was cut back by 4 bases and J by 6 bases. Germline CDR1 reads MNHEY; CDR2 reads SVGAGI. This CDR3 region has 13 residues.

The chain uses TRBV23-1 and TRBJ2-1; unclear D gene. TRBV23-1 is an ORF for which the function is uncertain. CDR3 length equals 15 residues. The V end was cut by 3 bases, the J end by 0 bases, with 9 bases between. In DNA, the CDR3 is TGCGCCAGCAGTCAGGGCAGAGACTCCTACAATGAGCAGTTCTTC. Its translation: CASSQGRDSYNEQFF.

This clone was counted a single time. For the CDR3, the DNA is TGTGCCAGCAGTTTCCCTTGGGGGGGACTAGTCCCCAGGAACACCGGGGAGCTGTTTTTT. It yields the protein CASSFPWGGLVPRNTGELFF. V and J are TRBV28 and TRBJ2-2; 8 bases match TRBD2. The ends lost 3 bases at V and 1 base at J; junction bases unmatched: 16. The V gene's germline CDR1 is MDHEN and CDR2 SYDVKM. The CDR3 contains 20 residues.

The genes are TRBV28 and TRBJ2-1; 8 bases fit TRBD2. Germline V gene lookup returns CDR1 MDHEN and CDR2 SYDVKM. The CDR3 covers 14 residues. J lost 8 bases, V lost 5 bases, and 8 bases had no gene match. The chain's CDR3 is CASSRSGGLDEQFF. Here the CDR3 DNA reads TGTGCCAGCAGTAGGAGCGGGGGATTAGATGAGCAGTTCTTC.

The chain carries TRBV15 and TRBJ1-1; 7 bases align to TRBD1. J gave up 10 bases and V 5 bases, and 19 bases lay outside the gene matches. The germline V gene encodes CDR1 LNHNV and CDR2 YYDKDF (reference sequence). The CDR3 runs 16 residues. CDR3 residues: CATSPTPRQGGKRAFF. The CDR3 DNA reads as TGTGCCACCAGCCCCACCCCTAGACAGGGCGGTAAGAGAGCTTTCTTT.

A remark on this clone: The junction and the germline gene differ at one end; a read error may be behind it. This chain connects TRBV7-9 to TRBJ2-7; 10 bases match TRBD1. Germline CDR1 and CDR2: SEHNR and FQNEAQ (reference sequence). The CDR3 contains 16 residues. CDR3 amino acids: CSSSLASDRGAYEQYF. CDR3 nucleotide sequence: TGTTCCAGCAGCTTAGCGTCGGACAGGGGGGCCTACGAGCAGTACTTC.

The V and J genes are TRBV10-3 and TRBJ2-5, with 10 bases that match TRBD2. The CDR3 has 15 residues. CDR1 and CDR2 (germline): ENHRY, SYGVKD. V lost 11 bases, J lost 1 base, and 10 bases stayed unmatched. The CDR3 nucleotides read TGTGCCGTCTCTTGGACTAGCGGCTTCCAAGAGACCCAGTACTTC. Translation: CAVSWTSGFQETQYF.

The J gene is TRBJ1-2, the V gene TRBV7-2, with 9 bases aligning to TRBD1. The germline V gene has CDR1 SGHTA and CDR2 FQGNSA. Germline trimming cut 5 bases from V and 4 bases from J; bases unmatched to any gene: 8. The CDR3 totals 15 residues. This CDR3 is CASSLRDRAFYGYTF. DNA of the CDR3: TGTGCCAGCAGCCTCCGGGACAGGGCCTTCTATGGCTACACCTTC.

The genes are TRBV19 and TRBJ1-5, with D hard to call. V gave up 7 bases and J gave up 7 bases, with 23 bases separating them. The CDR3 extends over 16 amino acids. Germline values: CDR1 LNHDA, CDR2 SQIVND (reference sequence). In DNA, the CDR3 is TGTGCCAGTATGCCTTCTGGAGGGTCCTCAAGGCAGCCCCAGCATTTT. Protein sequence: CASMPSGGSSRQPQHF.

Worth noting for this clone: Other DNA sequences in this specimen translate into the identical CDR3. J is TRBJ2-1 and V is TRBV28, with 11 bases fitting TRBD2. This CDR3 is built from 16 residues. V was pared by 3 bases and J by 3 bases, with 4 bases of the junction left unmatched. Germline CDR1 reads MDHEN; CDR2 reads SYDVKM. Here the CDR3 reads CASSLVTSGSYNEQFF. The CDR3 bases are TGTGCCAGCAGTTTGGTAACTAGCGGGAGCTACAATGAGCAGTTCTTC.

The chain is built from TRBV29-1 and TRBJ2-1, with 10 positions matching TRBD2. The CDR3 runs to 13 residues. Germline V lookup: CDR1 SQVTM, CDR2 ANQGSEA. The junction had 4 bases not matched to a gene; V was cut back by 3 bases and J by 8 bases. CDR3 in DNA: TGCAGCGTTGAGGCTAGCGGGGGCTATGAGCAGTTCTTC. Translating gives CSVEASGGYEQFF.

V and J are TRBV9 and TRBJ2-7; 7 bases map to TRBD1. There are 14 residues in the CDR3. CDR1 and CDR2 (germline): SGDLS, YYNGEE. V lost 4 bases to trimming and J lost 2 bases; unmatched junction nucleotides: 6. This CDR3 is CASSPRQGPYEQYF. CDR3 DNA sequence: TGTGCCAGCAGCCCAAGACAGGGCCCCTACGAGCAGTACTTC.

V usage is TRBV5-1 and J usage is TRBJ2-1; no firm D call. V lost 2 bases to trimming and J lost 3 bases, with 9 bases between them. Per the germline V gene, CDR1 is SGHRS and CDR2 is YFSETQ. The CDR3 totals 14 residues. The CDR3 coding sequence is TGCGCCAGCAGCTTCGGGTTTCACTACAATGAGCAGTTCTTC. Residues: CASSFGFHYNEQFF. Combining the CDR3 with reference TRBV5-1 and TRBJ2-1 gives the whole variable domain KAGVTQTPRYLIKTRGQQVTLSCSPISGHRSVSWYQQTPGQGLQFLFEYFSETQRNKGNFPGRFSGRQFSNSRSEMNVSTLELGDSALYLCASSFGFHYNEQFFGPGTRLTVL.

As DNA, the CDR3 is TGTGCCAGTAGTACCTGGACAGGGGGGACTGAAGCTTTCTTT. This sequence encodes CASSTWTGGTEAFF. J is TRBJ1-1 and V is TRBV19; TRBD1 matches 10 bases. Germline V gene data show CDR1 as LNHDA and CDR2 as SQIVND (reference sequence). The CDR3 totals 14 residues. The trim removed 4 bases at V and 5 bases at J, leaving 4 bases unmatched.

The V gene is TRBV6-5, the J gene TRBJ2-7, with 8 nucleotides matching TRBD1. Germline V CDR1 and CDR2: MNHEY, SVGAGI. CDR3 length: 14 amino acids. The V segment lost 5 bases and the J segment 7 bases; nucleotides outside the gene matches: 10. CDR3 bases: TGTGCCAGCAGTCCCCCGGACAGGGAGTATGAGCAGTACTTC. Protein product: CASSPPDREYEQYF.

The chain links TRBV6-6 to TRBJ1-5, with D maybe TRBD1 (5 bases). The CDR3 contains 14 residues. Looked up from germline, CDR1 is MNHNY and CDR2 is SVGAGI (reference sequence). V was trimmed by 5 bases and J by 5 bases, leaving 13 bases between them. The DNA for the CDR3 is TGTGCCAGCAGTACACCAGACAGCCATCAGCCCCAGCATTTT. It encodes CASSTPDSHQPQHF.

The genes are TRBV7-9 and TRBJ1-4; possibly TRBD1 for D (5 bases). The CDR3 runs to 13 residues. The V end lost 3 bases, the J end lost 4 bases, and 6 bases lay between the germline ends. Germline assignment: CDR1 SEHNR and CDR2 FQNEAQ (reference sequence). This CDR3 is CASSFDSNEKLFF. CDR3 DNA sequence: TGTGCCAGCAGCTTTGACAGTAATGAAAAACTGTTTTTT.

The V and J genes are TRBV27 and TRBJ1-2, with TRBD1 identical over 7 bases. CDR1 and CDR2 from the germline V gene are MNHEY and SMNVEV (reference sequence). Losses at the gene ends were 6 bases for V and 4 bases for J; bases not matched to a gene: 5. This CDR3 is 13 amino acids long. CDR3 sequence reads: CASRRTGVYGYTF. CDR3 bases: TGTGCCAGCAGGCGAACAGGGGTCTATGGCTACACCTTC.

The CDR3 DNA reads TGTGCCAGCAGCTTAGGCGGCGGTAGCGGGGGGGCCGAGTATTTT. Translated, it gives CASSLGGGSGGAEYF. The chain employs TRBV7-2 and TRBJ2-3; the match to TRBD2 covers 11 bases. From germline, CDR1 is SGHTA and CDR2 FQGNSA. V lost 1 base and J lost 13; bases outside the gene matches: 10. The CDR3 sequence is 15 residues long.

A note on this clone: The sample contains more than one DNA sequence encoding this CDR3. This rearrangement joins TRBV28 to TRBJ2-3; a weak D match, TRBD1 (6 bases). Trimming cost V 3 bases and J 4 bases, with 14 bases left between them. Germline V gene sequence: CDR1 MDHEN, CDR2 SYDVKM. This CDR3 spans 15 amino acids. CDR3 sequence: CASSFPGEYADTQYF. The CDR3 DNA reads as TGTGCCAGCAGTTTCCCAGGGGAGTACGCAGATACGCAGTATTTT. The whole variable domain, filled in from reference TRBV28 and TRBJ2-3, reads DVKVTQSSRYLVKRTGEKVFLECVQDMDHENMFWYRQDPGLGLRLIYFSYDVKMKEKGDIPEGYSVSREKKERFSLILESASTNQTSMYLCASSFPGEYADTQYFGPGTRLTVL.

This clone is a singleton in its sample. This chain joins TRBV10-3 and TRBJ2-1; TRBD2 matches at 9 bases. This CDR3 has 16 residues. V shed 7 bases and J 8 bases; nucleotides not matched to a gene: 15. Germline assignment: CDR1 ENHRY and CDR2 SYGVKD. This CDR3 reads CAIKKGTSGFTDEQFF. CDR3 nucleotides: TGTGCCATCAAAAAAGGAACTAGCGGGTTTACGGATGAGCAGTTCTTC.

This rearrangement joins TRBV9 to TRBJ2-3; a possible D gene is TRBD2 (5 bases). V gave up 3 bases and J gave up 2 bases, with 13 bases separating them. CDR1 and CDR2 (germline): SGDLS, YYNGEE. The CDR3 sequence is 15 residues long. The CDR3 nucleotides are TGTGCCAGCAGCGACGGACTCCATAACACAGATACGCAGTATTTT. Translation gives CASSDGLHNTDTQYF.

The gene calls are TRBV11-2 and TRBJ2-3; no clear D. The V gene lost 4 bases and the J gene lost 2 bases, with 16 bases spanning the gap. The CDR3 runs to 16 residues. Germline CDR1 SGHAT, CDR2 FQNNGV. The CDR3 coding sequence is TGTGCCAGCAGCTCCCCTCGTGGCTCCGTCACAGATACGCAGTATTTT. Translation: CASSSPRGSVTDTQYF. Looking up the rest from reference TRBV11-2 and TRBJ2-3 gives the full variable domain: EAGVAQSPRYKIIEKRQSVAFWCNPISGHATLYWYQQILGQGPKLLIQFQNNGVVDDSQLPKDRFSAERLKGVDSTLKIQPAKLEDSAVYLCASSSPRGSVTDTQYFGPGTRLTVL.

V and J are TRBV5-1 and TRBJ2-4; TRBD2 aligns across 9 bases. J lost 7 bases, V lost 0 bases, and 2 bases had no gene match. Germline lookup yields CDR1 SGHRS and CDR2 YFSETQ. The CDR3 totals 14 residues. The CDR3 nucleotides are TGCGCCAGCAGCTTGGCCCTAGCGGGGAACATTCAGTACTTC. It codes for CASSLALAGNIQYF.